Below, 21 T cell receptor beta chains from the same sample are listed, as sequenced in a study of CD8 T cells in Susac syndrome (dated by TCRdb to the late 2010s). The library was prepared using the immunoSEQ multiplex PCR assay. RNA was extracted with the RNeasy kit and roughly 0.5 to 1 ug was reverse transcribed using random hexamers. TCRdb took the public reads, trimmed them with fastp at Q25, ran MiXCR for clone calling and kept in-frame beta chains. A single entry per CDR3 protein holds the most common genes and DNA from its merged rows. Within this sample are about 150,000 distinct CDR3 sequences, with around 95% of them counted one time only. 0.14% to 0.15% of the sample is taken by the ten largest. The sample comprised CD8+ T cells from PBMCs. These receptors originate from a human donor with multiple sclerosis.

The DNA of the CDR3 is TGTGCCACCAGCAGAGTCGGCCAGGCGGGCTACACCTTC. It translates to CATSRVGQAGYTF. The chain combines TRBV15 with TRBJ1-2, with unresolved D. The CDR3 contains 13 residues. The germline CDR1 and CDR2 sequences are LNHNV and YYDKDF (reference sequence). V was pared by 1 base and J by 8 bases, with 11 bases between. The complete variable domain, with remaining parts taken from reference TRBV15 and TRBJ1-2, reads DAMVIQNPRYQVTQFGKPVTLSCSQTLNHNVMYWYQQKSSQAPKLLFHYYDKDFNNEADTPDNFQSRRPNTSFCFLDIRSPGLGDTAMYLCATSRVGQAGYTFGSGTRLTVV.

The chain is built from TRBV29-1 and TRBJ2-2, with D unclear. Trimming removed 3 bases from V and 3 bases from J, with 8 bases in between. CDR1 is SQVTM and CDR2 is ANQGSEA in the germline V gene. CDR3 length: 13 amino acids. The CDR3 region is CSVDWGYTGELFF. The CDR3 DNA reads as TGCAGCGTTGATTGGGGTTACACCGGGGAGCTGTTTTTT.

V usage is TRBV27 and J usage is TRBJ2-5; TRBD2 matches 8 bases. With V trimmed by 3 bases and J by 5 bases, 8 bases remained unmatched. The germline gives CDR1 MNHEY, CDR2 SMNVEV (reference sequence). This CDR3 region has 15 residues. The CDR3 is CASSFFSASGETQYF. CDR3 coding DNA: TGTGCCAGCAGTTTCTTCTCGGCTAGCGGGGAGACCCAGTACTTC.

The J gene is TRBJ2-3, the V gene TRBV27; D is ambiguous. The V gene lost 7 bases and the J gene lost 5 bases, with 16 bases spanning the gap. Germline CDR1 is MNHEY and CDR2 is SMNVEV (reference sequence). The CDR3 is made up of 14 amino acids. CDR3 in amino acids: CASTIGSPEDTQYF. The CDR3 DNA reads TGTGCCAGCACAATCGGGTCCCCAGAAGATACGCAGTATTTT.

This rearrangement joins TRBV20-1 to TRBJ2-2; 8 nucleotides agree with TRBD1. With 3 bases clipped from V and 8 bases from J, the junction kept 11 bases outside the gene matches. This CDR3 region has 15 residues. Germline V gene sequence: CDR1 DFQATT, CDR2 SNEGSKA (reference sequence). This CDR3 is CSARGTGGHPGELFF. The CDR3 DNA reads TGCAGTGCTAGGGGGACAGGCGGGCACCCGGGGGAGCTGTTTTTT.

The chain links TRBV7-6 to TRBJ1-6; D may be TRBD1 (5 bases). V was shortened by 4 bases and J by 6 bases, with 13 bases between the two germline ends. CDR1 is SGHVS, CDR2 FNYEAQ, per germline. The CDR3 consists of 15 residues. The CDR3 nucleotides are TGTGCCAGCAGCTCTGCAGGGAAGGGTAATTCACCCCTCCACTTT. Translated: CASSSAGKGNSPLHF.

The rearrangement uses TRBV5-6 and TRBJ2-1, with a tentative D call TRBD1 (5 bases). CDR1 is SGHDT, CDR2 YYEEEE, per germline. There are 15 residues in the CDR3. Trimming removed 4 bases at V and 0 bases at J, with 11 bases between. In nucleotides, the CDR3 is TGTGCCAGCAGCCCCGACAGCAGCTCCTACAATGAGCAGTTCTTC. Residues: CASSPDSSSYNEQFF.

V gene TRBV7-8 combines with J gene TRBJ2-1, with 7 bases that match TRBD1. The V gene end was trimmed by 4 bases and the J gene end by 0 bases; junction bases not matched to a gene: 15. The CDR3 totals 19 residues. CDR1 is SGHVS, CDR2 FQNEAQ, per germline. The CDR3, as DNA: TGTGCCAGCAGCTCCATCCCCTACCCAGACAGGGTCTCCTACAATGAGCAGTTCTTC. It yields the protein CASSSIPYPDRVSYNEQFF.

This clonotype was recorded once. The chain links TRBV6-5 to TRBJ2-5; weak D call: TRBD2 (6 bases). V lost 2 bases to trimming and J lost 3 bases, with 13 bases between them. The CDR3 runs to 15 residues. Germline CDR1 and CDR2: MNHEY and SVGAGI. CDR3 sequence (DNA): TGTGCCAGCAGTTACCTGGGACTTTACAAAGAGACCCAGTACTTC. It translates to CASSYLGLYKETQYF.

The J gene is TRBJ2-1, the V gene TRBV15; D perhaps matches TRBD1 (5 bases). Between the trimmed V and J ends, which lost 5 bases and 9 bases, there was a span of 17 bases. Germline values: CDR1 LNHNV, CDR2 YYDKDF (reference sequence). The length of the CDR3 is 14 residues. This CDR3 reads CATSLQVYKGEQFF. In DNA form, the CDR3 reads TGTGCCACCAGCCTACAGGTCTACAAGGGTGAGCAGTTCTTC.

The V and J genes are TRBV19 and TRBJ1-5; 8 bases are shared with TRBD1. Looked up from germline, CDR1 is LNHDA and CDR2 is SQIVND (reference sequence). After removal of 5 bases from V and 6 bases from J, the junction contained 9 bases not matched to a gene. The CDR3 consists of 15 residues. In nucleotides, the CDR3 is TGTGCCAGTAGTCCCAGGGGGCGGTGGGGTCAGCCCCAGCATTTT. Translated, it gives CASSPRGRWGQPQHF.

The DNA for the CDR3 is TGTGCCAGCAGCACGACAGCAGACGAGCAGTACTTC. Translating it yields CASSTTADEQYF. The V and J genes are TRBV7-9 and TRBJ2-7; the D gene is possibly TRBD1 (5 bases). Germline-derived CDR1 and CDR2 are SEHNR and FQNEAQ (reference sequence). This CDR3 spans 12 amino acids. Trimming took 5 bases from V and 5 from J, leaving 10 bases between them.

V gene TRBV27 combines with J gene TRBJ1-1; D is ambiguous. V was pared by 1 base and J by 1 base, with 4 bases between. Germline V gene data show CDR1 as MNHEY and CDR2 as SMNVEV (reference sequence). This CDR3 comprises 13 residues. In nucleotides, the CDR3 is TGTGCCAGCAGTTTATTGGGGAACACTGAAGCTTTCTTT. Its protein product is CASSLLGNTEAFF.

CDR3 sequence reads: CASAPKMNTEAFF. In nucleotides, the CDR3 is TGTGCCAGCGCACCCAAGATGAACACTGAAGCTTTCTTT. J is TRBJ1-1 and V is TRBV6-1; no clear D. This CDR3 has 13 residues. Germline CDR1 MNHNS, CDR2 SASEGT. Between the trimmed V and J ends, which lost 8 bases and 0 bases, there was a span of 10 bases.

The chain links TRBV30 to TRBJ2-3, with unresolved D. The CDR3 is 14 residues long. Germline values: CDR1 GTSNPN, CDR2 SVGIG (reference sequence). V lost 3 bases, J lost 2 bases, and 12 bases lay in between. The CDR3 is CAWSPDQTTDTQYF. CDR3 coding DNA: TGTGCCTGGAGCCCTGATCAGACCACAGATACGCAGTATTTT.

This chain uses TRBV4-1 with TRBJ2-1; D perhaps matches TRBD2 (5 bases). Germline V CDR1 and CDR2: MGHRA, YSYEKL. The V gene lost 5 bases and the J gene lost 1 base, with 12 bases spanning the gap. The CDR3 is 15 residues long. The CDR3 DNA follows: TGCGCCAGCAGCATGACGGGGATATCCTACAATGAGCAGTTCTTC. Protein: CASSMTGISYNEQFF.

This clonotype turned up a few times. The chain employs TRBV11-2 and TRBJ1-6, with 8 bases matching TRBD1. The CDR3 sequence is 14 residues long. Losses at the gene ends were 6 bases for V and 9 bases for J; bases not matched to a gene: 7. Germline-derived CDR1 and CDR2 are SGHAT and FQNNGV. The CDR3 sequence is CASSLTGGGSPLHF. The CDR3 DNA follows: TGTGCCAGCAGTTTAACAGGGGGTGGTTCACCCCTCCACTTT.

This chain joins TRBV29-1 and TRBJ1-2, with D uncertain. Germline-derived CDR1 and CDR2 are SQVTM and ANQGSEA. The CDR3 spans 12 residues. Trimming left V 6 bases short and J 4 bases short, with 12 bases between. The CDR3 reads CSVPWGGYGYTF. CDR3 nucleotide sequence: TGCAGCGTACCTTGGGGTGGCTATGGCTACACCTTC.

The chain uses TRBV7-9 and TRBJ2-7; D is possibly TRBD1 (5 bases). Germline V gene data show CDR1 as SEHNR and CDR2 as FQNEAQ (reference sequence). This CDR3 contains 15 residues. Trimming cost V 0 bases and J 3 bases, with 12 bases left between them. The DNA of the CDR3 is TGTGCCAGCAGCTTAGCGCCAGGGCGCTACTACGAGCAGTACTTC. It is translated as CASSLAPGRYYEQYF.

The chain combines TRBV12-5 with TRBJ2-5, with unresolved D. The CDR3 is 12 residues long. The germline V gene encodes CDR1 LGHNT and CDR2 FRNRAP. With 1 base removed from V and 5 bases from J, the gap between germline ends came to 5 bases. CDR3 bases: TGTGCTAGTGGTTTGGGACGGGAGACCCAGTACTTC. As protein: CASGLGRETQYF.

CDR3 sequence reads: CASSQSKRGAYNEQFF. As DNA, the CDR3 is TGTGCCAGCAGCCAATCTAAGCGGGGGGCCTACAATGAGCAGTTCTTC. V gene TRBV4-2 combines with J gene TRBJ2-1, with 9 nucleotides matching TRBD2. V trimming: 2 bases; J trimming: 2 bases; junction bases outside the gene matches: 4. The CDR3 runs 16 residues. CDR1 is LGHNA, CDR2 YNFKEQ, per germline.